This T cell receptor (beta chain) was recorded in a study of blood T cell repertoires in COVID-19. Study-level background: Italy, Spain and the United States were the sources of the convalescent and acute COVID-19 samples. Nucleic acid was either cDNA or gDNA, and it came from T cells, B-cell-depleted T cells, or PBMCs.

The V gene's germline CDR1 is GTSNPN and CDR2 SVGIG (reference sequence). V lost 5 bases to trimming and J lost 3 bases; unmatched junction nucleotides: 17. This CDR3 spans 19 amino acids. Profiled with immunoSEQ multiplex PCR; TCRdb holds only in-frame clones, not every one. Among just over 300,000 clones, more than 75% were seen once, and the ten largest hold roughly 4.5%. Sequences were obtained from PBMCs or T cells enriched from blood (not recorded which). The chain employs TRBV30 and TRBJ2-1; 12 positions match TRBD2. The clonotype comes from a man aged 25 to 45 who had recovered from COVID-19. The CDR3 DNA reads TGTGCCTGGTTCAACAGGGGCAACCGACTAGCGGGGGTCTACAATGAGCAGTTCTTC. Translating gives CAWFNRGNRLAGVYNEQFF.